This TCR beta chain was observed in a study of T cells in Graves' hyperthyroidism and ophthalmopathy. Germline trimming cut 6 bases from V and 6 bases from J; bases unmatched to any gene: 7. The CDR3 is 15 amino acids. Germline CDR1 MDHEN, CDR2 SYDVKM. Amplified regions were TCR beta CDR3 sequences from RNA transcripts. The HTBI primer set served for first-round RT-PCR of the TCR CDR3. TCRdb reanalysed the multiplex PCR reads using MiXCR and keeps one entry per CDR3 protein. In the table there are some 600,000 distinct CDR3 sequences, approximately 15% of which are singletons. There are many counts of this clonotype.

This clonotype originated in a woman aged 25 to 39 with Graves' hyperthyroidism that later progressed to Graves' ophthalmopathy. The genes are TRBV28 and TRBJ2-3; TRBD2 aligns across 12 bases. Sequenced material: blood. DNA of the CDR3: TGTGCCAGCAGGTTCCTAGCGGGAGGGCAGGATACGCAGTATTTT. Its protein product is CASRFLAGGQDTQYF.